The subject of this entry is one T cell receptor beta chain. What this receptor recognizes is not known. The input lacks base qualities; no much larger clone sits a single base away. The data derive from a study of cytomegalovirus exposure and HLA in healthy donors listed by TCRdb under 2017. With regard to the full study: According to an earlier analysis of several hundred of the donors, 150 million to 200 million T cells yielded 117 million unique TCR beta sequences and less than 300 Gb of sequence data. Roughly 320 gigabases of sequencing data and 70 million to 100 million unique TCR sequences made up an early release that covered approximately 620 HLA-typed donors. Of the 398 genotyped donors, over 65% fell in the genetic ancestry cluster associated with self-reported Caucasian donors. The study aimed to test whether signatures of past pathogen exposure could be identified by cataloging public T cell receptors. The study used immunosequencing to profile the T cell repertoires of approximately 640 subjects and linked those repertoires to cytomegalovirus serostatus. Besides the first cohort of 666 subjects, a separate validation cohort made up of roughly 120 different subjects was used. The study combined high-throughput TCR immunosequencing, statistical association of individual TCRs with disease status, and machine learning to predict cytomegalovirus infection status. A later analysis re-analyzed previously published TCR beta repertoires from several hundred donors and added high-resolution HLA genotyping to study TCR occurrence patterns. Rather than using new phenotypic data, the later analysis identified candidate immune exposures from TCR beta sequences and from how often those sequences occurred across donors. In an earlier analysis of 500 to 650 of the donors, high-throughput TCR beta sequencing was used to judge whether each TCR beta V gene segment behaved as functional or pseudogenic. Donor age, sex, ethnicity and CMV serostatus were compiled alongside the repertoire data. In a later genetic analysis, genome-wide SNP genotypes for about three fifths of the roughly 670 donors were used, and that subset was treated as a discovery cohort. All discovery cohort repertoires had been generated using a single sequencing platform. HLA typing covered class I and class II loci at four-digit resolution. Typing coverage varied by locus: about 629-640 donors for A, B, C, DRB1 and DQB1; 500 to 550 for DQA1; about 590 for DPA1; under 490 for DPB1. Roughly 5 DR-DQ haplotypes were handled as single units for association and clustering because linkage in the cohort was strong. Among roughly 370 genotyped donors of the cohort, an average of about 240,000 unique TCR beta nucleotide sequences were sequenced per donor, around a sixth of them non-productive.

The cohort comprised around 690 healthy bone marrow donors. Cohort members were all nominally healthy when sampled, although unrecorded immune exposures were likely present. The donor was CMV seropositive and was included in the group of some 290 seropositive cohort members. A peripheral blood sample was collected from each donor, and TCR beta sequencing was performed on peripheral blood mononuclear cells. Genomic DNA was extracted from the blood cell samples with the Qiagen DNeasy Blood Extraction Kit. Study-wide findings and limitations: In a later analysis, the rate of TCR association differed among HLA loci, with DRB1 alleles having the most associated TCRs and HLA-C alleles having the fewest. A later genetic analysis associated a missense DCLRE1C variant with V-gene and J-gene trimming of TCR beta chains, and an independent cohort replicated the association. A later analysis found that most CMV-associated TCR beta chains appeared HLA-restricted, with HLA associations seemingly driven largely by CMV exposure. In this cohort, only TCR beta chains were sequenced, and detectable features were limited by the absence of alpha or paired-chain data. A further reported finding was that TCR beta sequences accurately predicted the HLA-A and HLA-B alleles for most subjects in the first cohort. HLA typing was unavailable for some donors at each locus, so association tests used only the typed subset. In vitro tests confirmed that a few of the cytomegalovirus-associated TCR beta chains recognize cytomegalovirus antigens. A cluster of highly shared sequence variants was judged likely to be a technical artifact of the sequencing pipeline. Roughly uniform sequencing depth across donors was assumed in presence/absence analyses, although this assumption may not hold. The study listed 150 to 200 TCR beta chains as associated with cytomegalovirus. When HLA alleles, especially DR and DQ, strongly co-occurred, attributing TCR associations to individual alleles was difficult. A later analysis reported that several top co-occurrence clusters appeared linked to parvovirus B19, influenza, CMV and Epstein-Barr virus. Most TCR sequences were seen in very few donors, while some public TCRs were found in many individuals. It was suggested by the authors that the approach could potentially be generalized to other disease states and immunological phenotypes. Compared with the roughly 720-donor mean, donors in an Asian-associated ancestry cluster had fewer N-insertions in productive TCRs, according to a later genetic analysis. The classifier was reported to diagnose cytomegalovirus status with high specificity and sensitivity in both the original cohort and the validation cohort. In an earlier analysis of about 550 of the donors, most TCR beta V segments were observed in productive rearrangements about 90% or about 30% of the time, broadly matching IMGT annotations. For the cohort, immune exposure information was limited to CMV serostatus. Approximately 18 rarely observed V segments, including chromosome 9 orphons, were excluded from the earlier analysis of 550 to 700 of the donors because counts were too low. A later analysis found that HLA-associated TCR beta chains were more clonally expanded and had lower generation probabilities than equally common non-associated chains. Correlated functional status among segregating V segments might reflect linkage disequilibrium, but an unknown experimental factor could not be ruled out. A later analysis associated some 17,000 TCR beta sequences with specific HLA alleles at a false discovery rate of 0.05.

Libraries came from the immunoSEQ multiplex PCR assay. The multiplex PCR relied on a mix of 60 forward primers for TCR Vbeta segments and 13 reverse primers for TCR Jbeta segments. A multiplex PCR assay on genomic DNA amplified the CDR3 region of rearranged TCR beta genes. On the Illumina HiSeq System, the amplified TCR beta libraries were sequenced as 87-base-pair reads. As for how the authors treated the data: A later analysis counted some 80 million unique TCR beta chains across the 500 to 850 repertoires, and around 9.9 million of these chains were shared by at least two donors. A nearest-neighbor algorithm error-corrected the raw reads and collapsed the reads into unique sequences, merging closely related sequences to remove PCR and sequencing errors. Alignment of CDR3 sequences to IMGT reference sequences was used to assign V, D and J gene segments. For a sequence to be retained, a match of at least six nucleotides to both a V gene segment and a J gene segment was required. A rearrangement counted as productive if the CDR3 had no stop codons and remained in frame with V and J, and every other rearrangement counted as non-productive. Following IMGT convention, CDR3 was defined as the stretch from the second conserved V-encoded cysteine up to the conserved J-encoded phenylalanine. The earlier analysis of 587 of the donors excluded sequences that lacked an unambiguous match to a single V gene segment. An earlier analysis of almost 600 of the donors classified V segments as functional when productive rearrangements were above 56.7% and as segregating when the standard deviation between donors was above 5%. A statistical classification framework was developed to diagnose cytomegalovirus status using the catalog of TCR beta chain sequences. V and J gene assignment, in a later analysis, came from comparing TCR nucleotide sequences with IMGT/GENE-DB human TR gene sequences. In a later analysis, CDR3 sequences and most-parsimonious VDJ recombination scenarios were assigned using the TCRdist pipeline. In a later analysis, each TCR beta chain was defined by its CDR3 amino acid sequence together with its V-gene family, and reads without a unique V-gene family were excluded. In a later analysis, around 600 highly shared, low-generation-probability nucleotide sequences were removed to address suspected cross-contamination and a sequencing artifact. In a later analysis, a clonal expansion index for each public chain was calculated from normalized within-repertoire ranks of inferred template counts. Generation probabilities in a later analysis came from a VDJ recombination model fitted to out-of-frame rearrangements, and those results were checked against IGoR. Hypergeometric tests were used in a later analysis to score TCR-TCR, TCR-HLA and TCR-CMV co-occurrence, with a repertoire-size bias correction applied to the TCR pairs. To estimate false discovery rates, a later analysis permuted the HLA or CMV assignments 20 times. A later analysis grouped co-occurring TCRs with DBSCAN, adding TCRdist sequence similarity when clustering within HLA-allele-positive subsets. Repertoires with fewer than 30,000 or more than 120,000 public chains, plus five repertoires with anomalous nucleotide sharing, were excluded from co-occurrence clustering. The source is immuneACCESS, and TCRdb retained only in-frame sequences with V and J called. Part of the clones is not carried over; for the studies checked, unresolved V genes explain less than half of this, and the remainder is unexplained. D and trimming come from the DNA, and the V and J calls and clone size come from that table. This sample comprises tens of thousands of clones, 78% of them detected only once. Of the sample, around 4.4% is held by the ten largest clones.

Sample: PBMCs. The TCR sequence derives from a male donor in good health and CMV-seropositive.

The nucleotides are TGTGCCACCCTTAGGGGAGATACGCAGTATTTT. It encodes CATLRGDTQYF. The V gene is TRBV27 and the J gene is TRBJ2-3; TRBD1 is perhaps the D gene, given 5 matching bases. Trimming at the junction amounts to 10 bases on V and 5 bases on J, and the germline ends lie 10 bases apart. The cysteine opens and the phenylalanine closes a CDR3 of 11 amino acids. The DNA shown is the 33-base CDR3, in frame from base 1. CDR1 MNHEY and CDR2 SMNVEV are derived from the germline V gene (reference sequence).